The clone carrying this T cell receptor (beta chain) came up many times. This specimen comes from a study of T cell repertoires in cytomegalovirus infection. CDR3 length equals 15 residues. Trimming at V came to 3 bases and at J to 6 bases, leaving 7 bases not matched to a gene. CDR1 SGHTA and CDR2 FQGNSA come from the germline V gene. TCRdb called the reads again in MiXCR, with one record for every CDR3 protein. This sample yields some 280,000 distinct CDR3 sequences, of which about 13% are seen a single time; 8.5% to 9% belongs to the top ten. This TCR was recovered from a human donor in good health (CMV status not recorded). Some clones in this sample may be carry-over from other donors' samples. Sequenced material: PBMCs. The chain has TRBV7-2 and TRBJ2-2, with 7 nucleotides matching TRBD1. The CDR3: CASSLRQGRAGELFF. CDR3 DNA: TGTGCCAGCAGCTTGAGACAGGGCCGTGCCGGGGAGCTGTTTTTT. Full variable domain (rest looked up from reference TRBV7-2 and TRBJ2-2): GAGVSQSPSNKVTEKGKDVELRCDPISGHTALYWYRQSLGQGLEFLIYFQGNSAPDKSGLPSDRFSAERTGGSVSTLTIQRTQQEDSAVYLCASSLRQGRAGELFFGEGSRLTVL.